The rows below give T cell receptor beta chains drawn from one sample of a study of T cell responses to AZD1222 COVID-19 vaccine. Here immunoSEQ multiplex PCR was the method, and the copy in TCRdb shows in-frame clones only, minus some. The table lists 150,000 to 190,000 clones, 70% to 90% of them singletons. The source was peripheral blood, collected after recovery from COVID-19. Receptors originate from an adult who had recovered from COVID-19. Both conserved end residues are part of each CDR3. The D gene is left open where the match is weak. A row's size may be missing; if present it is once, few, many or a size class.

DNA	CDR3	D	V	J	length	size
TGTGCCAGCAGCCGGACAGGGGACGGTGAAAAACTGTTTTTT	CASSRTGDGEKLFF	TRBD1	TRBV2	TRBJ1-4	14	NA
TGCAGCGTTGGGAGGGAGAGGTCCTACAATGAGCAGTTCTTC	CSVGRERSYNEQFF	NA	TRBV29-1	TRBJ2-1	14	NA
TGTGCCAGCAAATTGGCCGGGGAGCTGTTTTTT	CASKLAGELFF	NA	TRBV6-5	TRBJ2-2	11	NA
TGCGCCAGCAGCTTGGGGGACAGGGCGATATCCGGGGAGCTGTTTTTT	CASSLGDRAISGELFF	TRBD1	TRBV5-1	TRBJ2-2	16	NA
TGTGCCAGCAGTTACACAGTCGGGGGGGTCAATGAGCAGTTCTTC	CASSYTVGGVNEQFF	TRBD2	TRBV6-2/TRBV6-3	TRBJ2-1	15	NA
TGTGCCAGCAGCCTTGGGAGCTTAGCCAAAAACATTCAGTACTTC	CASSLGSLAKNIQYF	NA	TRBV2	TRBJ2-4	15	NA
TGTGCCAGCCACGAGGGAGAGCGGGTCCTCTCCTACAATGAGCAGTTCTTC	CASHEGERVLSYNEQFF	NA	TRBV28	TRBJ2-1	17	NA
TGTGCCAGCAGTGAATCGGCCCGGGGCTGGTTGGGTAATGAAAAACTGTTTTTT	CASSESARGWLGNEKLFF	NA	TRBV2	TRBJ1-4	18	NA
TGCAGCGTTGCCCCAGGGAGCAATCAGCCCCAGCATTTT	CSVAPGSNQPQHF	NA	TRBV29-1	TRBJ1-5	13	NA
TGCGCCAGCAGCTTGGACTCTGGGGCCAACGTCCTGACTTTC	CASSLDSGANVLTF	NA	TRBV5-1	TRBJ2-6	14	NA
TGTGCCAGCACTCCCGGGACGTACCAAGAGACCCAGTACTTC	CASTPGTYQETQYF	NA	TRBV2	TRBJ2-5	14	NA
TGCAGCGTTGAGGACAGGGCGCGAAACACCATATATTTT	CSVEDRARNTIYF	TRBD1	TRBV29-1	TRBJ1-3	13	NA
TGTGCCAGCAGCCGTGACAGCGGGGGTAATCAGCCCCAGCATTTT	CASSRDSGGNQPQHF	NA	TRBV11-2	TRBJ1-5	15	NA
TGCGCCAGCAGCTCCGGGCCTGGGACGGGGGAGACCCAGTACTTC	CASSSGPGTGETQYF	NA	TRBV5-1	TRBJ2-5	15	NA
TGCGCCAGCAGCTTGGGCCAGGCCCAAGAGACCCAGTACTTC	CASSLGQAQETQYF	NA	TRBV5-1	TRBJ2-5	14	NA
TGCAGCGTTGATCTAACAGCGGGGGGCTACACCTTC	CSVDLTAGGYTF	NA	TRBV29-1	TRBJ1-2	12	NA
TGTGCCAGCAGTTACTCGGGAGCGACCTCCTACGAGCAGTACTTC	CASSYSGATSYEQYF	NA	TRBV6-2/TRBV6-3	TRBJ2-7	15	NA
TGTGCCAGCAGCCCTGGGGGAGTTGGACTAGCGGGTTTT	CASSPGGVGLAGF	TRBD2	TRBV7-8	TRBJ2-3	13	NA
TGCGCCAGCAGTGATATGTTGGCGGGACTACTCTTC	CASSDMLAGLLF	TRBD2	TRBV10-1	TRBJ2-1	12	NA
TGTGCCAGCAGCTTGGGACGGGCTAGCGGCAATGAGCAGTTCTTC	CASSLGRASGNEQFF	TRBD2	TRBV5-6	TRBJ2-1	15	few
TGTGCCAGCAGCCAAGATCGAAACTCCGGCCCCTACAATGAGCAGTTCTTC	CASSQDRNSGPYNEQFF	NA	TRBV3-1/TRBV3-2	TRBJ2-1	17	NA
TGTGCCAGCAGTTACTACGGGGGGGCCGGAGAGACCCAGTACTTC	CASSYYGGAGETQYF	TRBD2	TRBV6-2/TRBV6-3	TRBJ2-5	15	NA
TGTGCCAGCCAGTGGTCCCGAACGGACTACAATGAGCAGTTCTTC	CASQWSRTDYNEQFF	NA	TRBV28	TRBJ2-1	15	NA
TGCAGTGCTAGAGGAAACAGGGAGGCTTTCTTT	CSARGNREAFF	NA	TRBV20-1	TRBJ1-1	11	NA
TGTGCCACCAGCAGAGATCGAGCGGGAGGCTCCTACGAGCAGTACTTC	CATSRDRAGGSYEQYF	TRBD2	TRBV15	TRBJ2-7	16	once